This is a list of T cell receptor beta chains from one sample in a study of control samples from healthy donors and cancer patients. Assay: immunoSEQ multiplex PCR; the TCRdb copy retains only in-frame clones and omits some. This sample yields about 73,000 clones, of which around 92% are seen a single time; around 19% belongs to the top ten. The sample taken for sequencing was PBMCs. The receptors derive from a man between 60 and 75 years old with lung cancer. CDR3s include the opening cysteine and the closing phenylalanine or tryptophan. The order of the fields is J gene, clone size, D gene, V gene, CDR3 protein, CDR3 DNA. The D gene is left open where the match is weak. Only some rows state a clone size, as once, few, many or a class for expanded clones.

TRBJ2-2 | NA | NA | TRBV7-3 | CASSLFTPTNTGELFF | TGTGCCAGCAGCTTATTTACCCCCACGAACACCGGGGAGCTGTTTTTT
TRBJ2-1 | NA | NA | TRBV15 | CATSRDEETEQFF | TGTGCCACCAGCAGAGATGAGGAGACGGAGCAGTTCTTC
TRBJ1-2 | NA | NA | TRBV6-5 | CASSPGGANYGYTF | TGTGCCAGCAGTCCCGGCGGGGCTAACTATGGCTACACCTTC
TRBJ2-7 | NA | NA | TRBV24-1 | CATSDGPTGEQYF | TGTGCCACCAGTGATGGACCCACCGGCGAGCAGTACTTC
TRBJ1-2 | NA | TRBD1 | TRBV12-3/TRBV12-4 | CASSLGTGYGYTF | TGTGCCAGCAGTTTAGGGACAGGATATGGCTACACCTTC
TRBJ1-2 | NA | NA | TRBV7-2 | CASTRQGYYGYTF | TGTGCCAGCACCCGTCAGGGATACTATGGCTACACCTTC
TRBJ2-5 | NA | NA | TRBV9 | CASSPYRDIGETQYF | TGTGCCAGCAGTCCCTACAGGGATATAGGGGAGACCCAGTACTTC
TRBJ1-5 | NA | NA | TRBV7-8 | CASSLAGGQPQHF | TGTGCCAGCAGCTTAGCAGGGGGACAGCCCCAGCATTTT
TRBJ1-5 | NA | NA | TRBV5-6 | CASSLGGPAPQPQHF | TGTGCCAGCTCCCTCGGGGGGCCGGCCCCACAGCCCCAGCATTTT
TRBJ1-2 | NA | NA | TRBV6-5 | CASRGGLLGYGYTF | TGTGCCAGCCGGGGTGGGTTACTGGGCTATGGCTACACCTTC
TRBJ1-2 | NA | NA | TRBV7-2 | CASSPDGNYGYTF | TGTGCCAGCAGCCCGGACGGGAACTATGGCTACACCTTC
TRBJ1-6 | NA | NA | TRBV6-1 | CASSDYLNNSPLHF | TGTGCCAGCAGTGATTACCTAAATAATTCACCCCTCCACTTT
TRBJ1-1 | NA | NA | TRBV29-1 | CSVQSHTEAFF | TGCAGCGTTCAGAGCCACACTGAAGCTTTCTTT
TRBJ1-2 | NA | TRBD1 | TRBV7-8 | CASTRRGQGALLYGYTF | TGTGCCAGCACCAGGAGGGGACAGGGGGCCCTTCTTTATGGCTACACCTTC
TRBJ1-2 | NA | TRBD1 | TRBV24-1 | CATSDPTGAEVGYTF | TGTGCCACCAGTGACCCCACAGGGGCGGAAGTCGGCTACACCTTC
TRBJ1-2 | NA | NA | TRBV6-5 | CASSSITQGGYGYTF | TGTGCCAGCAGTTCCATAACCCAGGGAGGTTATGGCTACACCTTC
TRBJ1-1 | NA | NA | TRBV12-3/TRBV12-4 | CASVHGNTEAFF | TGTGCCAGCGTACACGGGAACACTGAAGCTTTCTTT
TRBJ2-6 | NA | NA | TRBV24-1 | CATSDSSGARSGANVLTF | TGTGCCACCAGTGATTCCTCCGGGGCCCGAAGTGGGGCCAACGTCCTGACTTTC
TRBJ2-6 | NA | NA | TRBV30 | CAWSKPGGQAANVLTF | TGTGCCTGGAGTAAACCTGGAGGACAAGCTGCCAACGTCCTGACTTTC
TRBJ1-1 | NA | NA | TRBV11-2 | CASSLGMNTEAFF | TGTGCCAGCAGCCTCGGGATGAACACTGAAGCTTTCTTT
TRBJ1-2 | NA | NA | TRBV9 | CASSAPKVWLGGYTF | TGTGCCAGCAGCGCCCCCAAGGTCTGGCTTGGAGGCTACACCTTC
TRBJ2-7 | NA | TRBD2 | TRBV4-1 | CASSQNGRKDLYEQYF | TGCGCCAGCAGCCAAAACGGGAGGAAAGATCTCTACGAGCAGTACTTC
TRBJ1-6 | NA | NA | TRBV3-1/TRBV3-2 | CASSLLTGNHSPLHF | TGTGCCAGCAGCCTTCTCACAGGGAACCATTCACCCCTCCACTTT
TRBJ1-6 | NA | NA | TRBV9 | CASSGRLSGPGNSPLHF | TGTGCCAGCAGCGGACGTCTGTCCGGACCAGGAAATTCACCCCTCCACTTT
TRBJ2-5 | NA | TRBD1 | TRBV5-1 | CASSLEPGGAQETQYF | TGCGCCAGCAGCTTGGAGCCAGGGGGTGCCCAAGAGACCCAGTACTTC
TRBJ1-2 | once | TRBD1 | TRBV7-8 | CASRRGTAAGEGYTF | TGTGCCAGCAGAAGAGGGACAGCGGCGGGGGAGGGCTACACCTTC
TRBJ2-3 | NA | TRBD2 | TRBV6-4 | CASASGLAGIDTQYF | TGTGCCAGCGCATCAGGGCTAGCGGGGATAGATACGCAGTATTTT
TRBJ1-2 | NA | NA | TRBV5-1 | CASSLDTVVGYTF | TGCGCCAGCAGCTTGGACACAGTGGTTGGCTACACCTTC
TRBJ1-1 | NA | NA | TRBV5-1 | CASSLVVLAGNTEAFF | TGCGCCAGCAGCTTGGTGGTTCTTGCGGGTAACACTGAAGCTTTCTTT